The sequence of this TCR beta chain was determined in a study of blood T cell repertoires in COVID-19. Germline V CDR1 and CDR2: SGHNT, YYREEE (reference sequence). The V end was cut by 3 bases, the J end by 6 bases, with 18 bases between. The CDR3 extends over 15 amino acids. Using immunoSEQ multiplex PCR, the repertoire was profiled, and TCRdb retains in-frame clones only, with some absent. The repertoire holds some 330,000 clones, with about 92% as singletons. This chain connects TRBV5-4 to TRBJ1-1; TRBD1 is a possible D gene (5 bases). The sequence was collected from a woman in her thirties who had recovered from COVID-19. The sequencing sample was made of PBMCs or T cells enriched from blood (not recorded which). DNA for the CDR3: TGTGCCAGCAGCTCGGGGGGACCCGGGCCGGCTGAAGCTTTCTTT. Translation: CASSSGGPGPAEAFF. The variable domain in full, with the rest retrieved from reference TRBV5-4 and TRBJ1-1, is ETGVTQSPTHLIKTRGQQVTLRCSSQSGHNTVSWYQQALGQGPQFIFQYYREEENGRGNFPPRFSGLQFPNYSSELNVNALELDDSALYLCASSSGGPGPAEAFFGQGTRLTVV.